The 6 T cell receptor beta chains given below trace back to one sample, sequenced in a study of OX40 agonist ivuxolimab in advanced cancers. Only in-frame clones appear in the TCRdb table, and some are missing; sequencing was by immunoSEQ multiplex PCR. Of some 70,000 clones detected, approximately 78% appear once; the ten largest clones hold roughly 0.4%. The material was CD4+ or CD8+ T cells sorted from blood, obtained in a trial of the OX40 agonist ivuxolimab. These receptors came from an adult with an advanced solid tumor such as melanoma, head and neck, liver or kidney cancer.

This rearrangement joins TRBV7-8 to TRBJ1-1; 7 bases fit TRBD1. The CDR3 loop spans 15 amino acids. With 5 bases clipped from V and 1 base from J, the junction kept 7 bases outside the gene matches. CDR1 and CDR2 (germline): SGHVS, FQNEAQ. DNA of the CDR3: TGTGCCAGCAGCCATTCACAGGGGAAGAACACTGAAGCTTTCTTT. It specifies CASSHSQGKNTEAFF. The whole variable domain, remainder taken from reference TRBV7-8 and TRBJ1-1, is GAGVSQSPRYKVAKRGQDVALRCDPISGHVSLFWYQQALGQGPEFLTYFQNEAQLDKSGLPSDRFFAERPEGSVSTLKIQRTQQEDSAVYLCASSHSQGKNTEAFFGQGTRLTVV.

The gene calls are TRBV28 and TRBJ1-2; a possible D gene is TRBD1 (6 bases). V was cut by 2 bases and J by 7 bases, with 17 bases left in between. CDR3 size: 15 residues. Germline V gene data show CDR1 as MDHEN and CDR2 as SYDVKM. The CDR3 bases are TGTGCCAGCAGTTTAGGGGGGGCCGGCCCCCTTGGCTACACCTTC. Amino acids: CASSLGGAGPLGYTF.

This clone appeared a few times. The CDR3 region has the DNA TGTGCCAGCAAGGGGGGCAGGGAGGGAGGCTACACCTTC. The encoded protein is CASKGGREGGYTF. The chain couples TRBV28 to TRBJ1-2; possible D gene TRBD1, 6 bases. CDR1 is MDHEN and CDR2 is SYDVKM in the germline V gene. The CDR3 extends over 13 amino acids. V was shortened by 7 bases and J by 8 bases, with 17 bases between the two germline ends.

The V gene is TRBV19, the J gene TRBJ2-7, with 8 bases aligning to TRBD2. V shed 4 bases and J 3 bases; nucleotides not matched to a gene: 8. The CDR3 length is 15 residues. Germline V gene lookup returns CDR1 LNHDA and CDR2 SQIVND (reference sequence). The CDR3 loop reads CASSTTSGVGYEQYF. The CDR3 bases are TGTGCCAGTAGTACAACTAGCGGAGTGGGCTACGAGCAGTACTTC.

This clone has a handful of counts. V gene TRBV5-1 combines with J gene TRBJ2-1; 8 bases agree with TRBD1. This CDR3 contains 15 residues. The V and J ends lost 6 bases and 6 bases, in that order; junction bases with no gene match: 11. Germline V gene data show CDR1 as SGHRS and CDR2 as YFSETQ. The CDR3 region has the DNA TGCGCCAGCACCCTATATGCAGGGGGCCTCAATGAGCAGTTCTTC. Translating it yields CASTLYAGGLNEQFF.

The CDR3 DNA is TGTGCCAGCAGTACCTCCTGGGCAACTAATGAAAAACTGTTTTTT. Its protein is CASSTSWATNEKLFF. The chain carries TRBV6-6 and TRBJ1-4; D gene unclear. Germline CDR1 is MNHNY and CDR2 is SVGAGI (reference sequence). There are 15 residues in the CDR3. Trimming pared 5 bases from V and 0 bases from J, leaving 10 bases between.